This TCR beta chain emerged from a study of long-term antiretroviral therapy in people with HIV. Study in general: In the earliest collections, sampling predates the 2015 immediate-ART recommendation by about a decade. Study observations and caveats: Blood was collected between the mid-2000s and the late 2010s, possibly under older ART regimens.

As regards this clone: Antigen specificity is unknown.

Survey-level resolution applied to immunoSEQ assay v3.0. For each individual sample, sequencing targeted roughly 40,000-50,000 T-cell genomes. Clones were read by immunoSEQ multiplex PCR, and TCRdb kept only the in-frame ones, dropping some. The top ten clones hold around 19% of a sample with tens of thousands of clones, less than 85% of them seen once. This CDR3 contains 15 residues. CDR1 is GTSNPN and CDR2 is SVGIG in the germline V gene (reference sequence). V lost 4 bases and J lost 0; bases outside the gene matches: 7. The chain has TRBV30 and TRBJ2-3; 7 bases line up with TRBD1. The specimen comprised unsorted PBMCs, sampled 0.5 years before starting antiretroviral therapy. The TCR originated in a middle-aged man with HIV. This CDR3 reads CAWTRDSPSTDTQYF. In DNA, the CDR3 is TGTGCCTGGACACGGGACAGCCCTAGCACAGATACGCAGTATTTT.